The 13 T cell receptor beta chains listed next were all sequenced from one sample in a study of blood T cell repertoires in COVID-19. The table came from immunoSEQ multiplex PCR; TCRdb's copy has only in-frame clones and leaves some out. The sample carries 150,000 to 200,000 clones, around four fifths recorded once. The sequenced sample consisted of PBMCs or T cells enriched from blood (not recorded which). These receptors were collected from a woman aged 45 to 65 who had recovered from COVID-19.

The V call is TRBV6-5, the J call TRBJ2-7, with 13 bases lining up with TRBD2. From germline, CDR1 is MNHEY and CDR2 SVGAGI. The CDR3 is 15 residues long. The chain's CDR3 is CASQLAGGPAYEQYF. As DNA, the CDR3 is TGTGCATCGCAACTAGCGGGAGGGCCCGCCTACGAGCAGTACTTC.

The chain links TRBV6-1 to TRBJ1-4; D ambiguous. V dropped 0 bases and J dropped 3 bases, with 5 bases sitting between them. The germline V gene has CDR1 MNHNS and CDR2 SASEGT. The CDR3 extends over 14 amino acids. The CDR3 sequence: CASSEAYPNEKLFF. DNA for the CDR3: TGTGCCAGCAGTGAAGCCTACCCTAATGAAAAACTGTTTTTT.

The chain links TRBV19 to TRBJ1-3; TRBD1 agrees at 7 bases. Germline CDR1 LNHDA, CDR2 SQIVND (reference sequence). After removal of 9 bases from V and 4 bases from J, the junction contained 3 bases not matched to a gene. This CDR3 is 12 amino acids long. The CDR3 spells CASQGGGNTIYF. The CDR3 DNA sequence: TGTGCCAGCCAGGGGGGCGGAAACACCATATATTTT.

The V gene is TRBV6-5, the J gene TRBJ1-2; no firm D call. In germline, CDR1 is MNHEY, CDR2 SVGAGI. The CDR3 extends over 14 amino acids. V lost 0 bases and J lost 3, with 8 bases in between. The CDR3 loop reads CASSYSGGDYGYTF. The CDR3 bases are TGTGCCAGCAGTTACTCGGGCGGGGACTATGGCTACACCTTC.

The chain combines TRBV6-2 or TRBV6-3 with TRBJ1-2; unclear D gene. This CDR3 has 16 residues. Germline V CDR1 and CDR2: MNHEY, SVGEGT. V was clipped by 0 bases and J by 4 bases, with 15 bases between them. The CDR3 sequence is CASSYSSGSGGYGYTF. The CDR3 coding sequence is TGTGCCAGCAGTTACTCATCTGGGTCGGGAGGCTATGGCTACACCTTC.

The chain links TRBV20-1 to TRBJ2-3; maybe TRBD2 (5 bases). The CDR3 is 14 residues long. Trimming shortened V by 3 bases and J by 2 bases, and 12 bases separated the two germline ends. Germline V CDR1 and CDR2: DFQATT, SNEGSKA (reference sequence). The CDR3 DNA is TGCAGTGCTAGTCGAGAGGGAGTCACAGATACGCAGTATTTT. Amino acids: CSASREGVTDTQYF.

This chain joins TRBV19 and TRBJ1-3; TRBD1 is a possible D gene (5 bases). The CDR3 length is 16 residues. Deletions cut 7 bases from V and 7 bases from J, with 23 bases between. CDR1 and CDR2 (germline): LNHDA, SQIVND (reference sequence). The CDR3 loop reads CASTLTGGFKINTIYF. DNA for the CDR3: TGTGCCAGTACCCTAACAGGCGGTTTTAAAATCAACACCATATATTTT.

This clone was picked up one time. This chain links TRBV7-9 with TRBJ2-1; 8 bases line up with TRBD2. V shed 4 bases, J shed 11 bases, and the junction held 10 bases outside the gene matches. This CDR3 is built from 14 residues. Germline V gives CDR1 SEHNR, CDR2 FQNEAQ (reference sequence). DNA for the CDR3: TGTGCCAGCAGCTCCGCTCCGGGACTAGGGAAGCAGTTCTTC. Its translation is CASSSAPGLGKQFF.

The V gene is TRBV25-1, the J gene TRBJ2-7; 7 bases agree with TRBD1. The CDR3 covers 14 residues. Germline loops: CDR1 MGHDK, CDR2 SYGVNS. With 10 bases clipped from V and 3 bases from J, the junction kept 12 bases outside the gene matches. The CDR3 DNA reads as TGTGCCACCGAATCCCCGGGGACAGTCTACGAGCAGTACTTC. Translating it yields CATESPGTVYEQYF.

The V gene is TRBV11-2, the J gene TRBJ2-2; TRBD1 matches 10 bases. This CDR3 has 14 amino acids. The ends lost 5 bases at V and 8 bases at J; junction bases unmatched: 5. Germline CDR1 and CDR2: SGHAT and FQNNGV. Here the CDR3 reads CASSHGTGEGELFF. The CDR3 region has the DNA TGTGCCAGCAGCCACGGGACAGGGGAGGGGGAGCTGTTTTTT.

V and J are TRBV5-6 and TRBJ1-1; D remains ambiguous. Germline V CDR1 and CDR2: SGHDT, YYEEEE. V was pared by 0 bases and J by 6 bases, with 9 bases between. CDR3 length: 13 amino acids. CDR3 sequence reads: CASSLASLSEAFF. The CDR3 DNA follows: TGTGCCAGCAGCTTGGCGAGTTTGTCTGAAGCTTTCTTT.

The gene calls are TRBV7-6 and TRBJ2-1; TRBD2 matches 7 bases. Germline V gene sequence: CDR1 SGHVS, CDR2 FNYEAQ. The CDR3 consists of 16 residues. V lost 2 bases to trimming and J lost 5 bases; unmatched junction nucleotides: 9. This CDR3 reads CASSLMAGTKNNEQFF. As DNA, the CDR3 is TGTGCCAGCAGCTTAATGGCCGGGACTAAGAACAATGAGCAGTTCTTC. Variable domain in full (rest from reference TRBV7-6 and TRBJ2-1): GAGVSQSPRYKVTKRGQDVALRCDPISGHVSLYWYRQALGQGPEFLTYFNYEAQQDKSGLPNDRFSAERPEGSISTLTIQRTEQRDSAMYRCASSLMAGTKNNEQFFGPGTRLTVL.

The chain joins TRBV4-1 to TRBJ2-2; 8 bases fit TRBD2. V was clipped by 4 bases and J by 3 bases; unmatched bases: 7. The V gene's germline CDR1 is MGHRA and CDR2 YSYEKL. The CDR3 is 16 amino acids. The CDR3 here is CASSLRTSSDTGELFF. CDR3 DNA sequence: TGCGCCAGCAGCCTCAGGACTAGCAGCGACACCGGGGAGCTGTTTTTT.